Shown below are 21 T cell receptor beta chains from a single sample sequenced in a study of molecular identifiers for immune sequencing clone quantification. MiXCR, run by TCRdb on the PCR reads, gives a single entry per CDR3 protein. Of 460,000 or so distinct CDR3 sequences listed, about 26% are singletons. Sequenced sample: naive CD8+ T cells from blood, with Jurkat cell RNA spiked in. Subset meaning: FACS-sorted CD8+CD4-CCR7+CD45RA+ naive T cells. The receptors here all came from a human donor in good health. Some libraries in this study had Jurkat cell RNA spiked in.

Worth noting for this clonotype: One base away lies a much larger clone, so this may be a sequencing read error. The V call is TRBV30, the J call TRBJ2-7; D is uncertain. Per the germline V gene, CDR1 is GTSNPN and CDR2 is SVGIG (reference sequence). Trimming shortened V by 2 bases and J by 6 bases, and 17 bases separated the two germline ends. CDR3 length equals 14 residues. Here the CDR3 reads CAWSMPGHLPEQYF. Written as DNA, the CDR3 is TGTGCCTGGAGTATGCCGGGCCATCTCCCCGAGCAGTACTTC. Filled out from reference TRBV30 and TRBJ2-7, the complete variable domain reads SQTIHQWPATLVQPVGSPLSLECTVEGTSNPNLYWYRQAAGRGLQLLFYSVGIGQISSEVPQNLSASRPQDRQFILSSKKLLLSDSGFYLCAWSMPGHLPEQYFGPGTRLTVT.

This clonotype was recorded a few times. J is TRBJ1-1 and V is TRBV30; D is perhaps TRBD1 (5 bases). The germline V gene has CDR1 GTSNPN and CDR2 SVGIG (reference sequence). The CDR3 covers 14 residues. The V and J ends lost 1 base and 1 base respectively, with 10 bases between them. This CDR3 reads CAWSAGLGNTEAFF. CDR3 sequence (DNA): TGTGCCTGGAGTGCGGGACTGGGGAACACTGAAGCTTTCTTT.

This clonotype was detected a few times. This chain uses TRBV6-5 with TRBJ2-2, with D uncertain. V was clipped by 5 bases and J by 1 base, with 14 bases between them. The length of the CDR3 is 16 residues. Germline V gene sequence: CDR1 MNHEY, CDR2 SVGAGI. The CDR3 loop reads CASSARTPGNTGELFF. In DNA form, the CDR3 reads TGTGCCAGCAGTGCCCGGACGCCTGGGAACACCGGGGAGCTGTTTTTT.

The chain carries TRBV19 and TRBJ1-1, with D maybe TRBD1 (5 bases). CDR1 and CDR2 (germline): LNHDA, SQIVND (reference sequence). The length of the CDR3 is 14 residues. The germline V and J ends were trimmed by 6 bases and 1 base, with 12 bases remaining between them. The CDR3 spells CASRGVDKNTEAFF. As DNA, the CDR3 is TGTGCCAGTAGGGGGGTCGACAAGAACACTGAAGCTTTCTTT. Full variable domain (rest looked up from reference TRBV19 and TRBJ1-1): DGGITQSPKYLFRKEGQNVTLSCEQNLNHDAMYWYRQDPGQGLRLIYYSQIVNDFQKGDIAEGYSVSREKKESFPLTVTSAQKNPTAFYLCASRGVDKNTEAFFGQGTRLTVV.

This sequence joins TRBV27 and TRBJ1-5, with D unresolved. Trimming took off 4 bases at V and 2 bases at J, with 6 bases between the two ends. Germline loops: CDR1 MNHEY, CDR2 SMNVEV (reference sequence). The CDR3 runs to 13 residues. The CDR3 bases are TGTGCCAGCAGTTGGGTAGGCAATCAGCCCCAGCATTTT. Amino acids: CASSWVGNQPQHF.

This clonotype occurred a few times. This chain joins TRBV25-1 and TRBJ2-7, with no clear D. This CDR3 is 13 amino acids long. Per the germline V gene, CDR1 is MGHDK and CDR2 is SYGVNS. Trimming removed 4 bases from V and 6 bases from J, with 13 bases in between. DNA for the CDR3: TGTGCCAGCAGTGCCGTAGGGTTTCCCGAGCAGTACTTC. This encodes CASSAVGFPEQYF.

DNA for the CDR3: TGTGCCAGCAGTCCCCACCCTGATAGGCTGAGCTCCTACAATGAGCAGTTCTTC. Residues: CASSPHPDRLSSYNEQFF. This sequence joins TRBV7-6 and TRBJ2-1, with D hard to call. The CDR3 runs 18 residues. Looked up from germline, CDR1 is SGHVS and CDR2 is FNYEAQ. The V and J ends lost 6 bases and 0 bases respectively, with 21 bases between them.

The V call is TRBV15, the J call TRBJ2-3, with D uncertain. The length of the CDR3 is 14 residues. The V gene's germline CDR1 is LNHNV and CDR2 YYDKDF (reference sequence). Trimming shortened V by 8 bases and J by 0 bases, and 12 bases separated the two germline ends. CDR3 residues: CATSWATSTDTQYF. DNA of the CDR3: TGTGCCACCTCCTGGGCTACTAGCACAGATACGCAGTATTTT. Filled out from reference TRBV15 and TRBJ2-3, the complete variable domain reads DAMVIQNPRYQVTQFGKPVTLSCSQTLNHNVMYWYQQKSSQAPKLLFHYYDKDFNNEADTPDNFQSRRPNTSFCFLDIRSPGLGDTAMYLCATSWATSTDTQYFGPGTRLTVL.

A word on this clonotype: This may stem from a read error, because a much larger clone lies one nucleotide away. The gene calls are TRBV7-9 and TRBJ2-7, with 7 positions matching TRBD1. Trimming removed 3 bases from V and 6 bases from J; junction bases left unmatched: 11. Germline CDR1 SEHNR, CDR2 FQNEAQ (reference sequence). The CDR3 has 15 amino acids. CDR3 nucleotide sequence: TGTGCCAGCAGCTTCCAGGACAGGTGGGGCGCCGAGCAGTACTTC. Amino acid sequence: CASSFQDRWGAEQYF.

This clonotype was recorded a few times. The rearrangement uses TRBV7-6 and TRBJ2-7; 8 bases are a match to TRBD1. Germline V gene data show CDR1 as SGHVS and CDR2 as FNYEAQ. This CDR3 is built from 15 residues. The J segment lost 4 bases and the V segment lost 2 bases, leaving 7 bases of the junction unmatched. CDR3 bases: TGTGCCAGCAGCTTAAACCCGACAGGGGTGTACGAGCAGTACTTC. This sequence encodes CASSLNPTGVYEQYF.

V gene TRBV4-3 combines with J gene TRBJ2-7; 8 nucleotides agree with TRBD1. The V gene end was trimmed by 1 base and the J gene end by 6 bases; junction bases not matched to a gene: 8. Germline CDR1 is LGHNA and CDR2 is YSLEER. This CDR3 has 15 amino acids. The CDR3, as DNA: TGCGCCAGCAGCCAAGTCCCAGGACAGGGTGCCGAGCAGTACTTC. It codes for CASSQVPGQGAEQYF.

The J gene is TRBJ1-2, the V gene TRBV27; perhaps TRBD1 as D (6 bases). This CDR3 has 14 amino acids. CDR1 and CDR2 from the germline V gene are MNHEY and SMNVEV (reference sequence). The V gene lost 4 bases and the J gene lost 0 bases, with 9 bases spanning the gap. The CDR3 loop reads CASSYRDPNYGYTF. The CDR3 nucleotides read TGTGCCAGCAGTTACAGGGATCCTAACTATGGCTACACCTTC.

This clonotype was observed at least ten times. The rearrangement links TRBV5-1 to TRBJ2-7; 8 bases agree with TRBD2. The germline gives CDR1 SGHRS, CDR2 YFSETQ. This CDR3 is 14 amino acids long. After removal of 4 bases from V and 6 bases from J, the junction contained 9 bases not matched to a gene. DNA of the CDR3: TGCGCCAGCAGCCCCTTCGGGGGGGCCTCCGAGCAGTACTTC. This sequence encodes CASSPFGGASEQYF.

The rearrangement links TRBV20-1 to TRBJ1-5; D remains ambiguous. The ends were cut back, 3 bases at V and 6 bases at J, with 12 bases in the middle. The CDR3 covers 13 residues. Per the germline V gene, CDR1 is DFQATT and CDR2 is SNEGSKA (reference sequence). CDR3 sequence reads: CSARTSFTQPQHF. The CDR3 bases are TGCAGTGCTAGGACAAGCTTCACTCAGCCCCAGCATTTT.

Of note for this clonotype: A much bigger clone sits one base away, suggesting this may be a read error. The V gene is TRBV7-9, the J gene TRBJ1-1; TRBD1 is a possible D gene (5 bases). CDR3 size: 16 residues. The germline V gene has CDR1 SEHNR and CDR2 FQNEAQ (reference sequence). V was pared by 3 bases and J by 4 bases, with 18 bases between. In nucleotides, the CDR3 is TGTGCCAGCAGCTTTAATTTCGACACAGGAGCCACTGAAGCTTTCTTT. Protein sequence: CASSFNFDTGATEAFF. Looking up the rest from reference TRBV7-9 and TRBJ1-1 gives the full variable domain: DTGVSQNPRHKITKRGQNVTFRCDPISEHNRLYWYRQTLGQGPEFLTYFQNEAQLEKSRLLSDRFSAERPKGSFSTLEIQRTEQGDSAMYLCASSFNFDTGATEAFFGQGTRLTVV.

The rearrangement uses TRBV20-1 and TRBJ2-4, with D perhaps given as TRBD1 or TRBD2 (5 bases each). CDR1 and CDR2 from the germline V gene are DFQATT and SNEGSKA (reference sequence). V was cut by 4 bases and J by 0 bases, with 13 bases left in between. This CDR3 is 15 amino acids long. CDR3 coding DNA: TGCAGTGCTAACCCACAGGAGGTAGCCAAAAACATTCAGTACTTC. Its translation: CSANPQEVAKNIQYF.

This clonotype occurred a few times. V is TRBV6-5 and J is TRBJ2-3; 9 nucleotides agree with TRBD2. The CDR3 contains 16 residues. J was trimmed by 2 bases and V by 2 bases; bases with no gene match: 5. Per the germline V gene, CDR1 is MNHEY and CDR2 is SVGAGI. The CDR3 sequence is CASSYRASGNTDTQYF. The CDR3 DNA is TGTGCCAGCAGTTACAGGGCTAGCGGGAACACAGATACGCAGTATTTT.

This clonotype has at least ten counts. The genes are TRBV4-2 and TRBJ2-7, with no clear D. CDR3 size: 13 residues. The germline V gene encodes CDR1 LGHNA and CDR2 YNFKEQ. Between the trimmed V and J ends, which lost 1 base and 6 bases, there was a span of 10 bases. CDR3: CASSQVGRIEQYF. Written as DNA, the CDR3 is TGTGCCAGCAGCCAAGTGGGTCGGATCGAGCAGTACTTC.

This clonotype was found a few times. At one of its ends the junction is not consistent with the germline gene, which may arise from a read error. The V and J genes are TRBV7-9 and TRBJ1-5; possibly TRBD1 for D (5 bases). This CDR3 spans 12 amino acids. The germline CDR1 and CDR2 sequences are SEHNR and FQNEAQ (reference sequence). The CDR3 coding sequence is TGTGCCAGCAGCCTGGGACCTCACGAGCGGAATTTT. This encodes CASSLGPHERNF.

The CDR3, as DNA: TGTGCCAGCAGCCAGAGCCGGACAGCCCAGCCTGGAAACACCATATATTTT. It specifies CASSQSRTAQPGNTIYF. The chain links TRBV7-9 to TRBJ1-3; the D gene is possibly TRBD1 (6 bases). The CDR3 length is 17 residues. Trimming removed 5 bases at V and 2 bases at J, with 19 bases between. Germline CDR1 and CDR2: SEHNR and FQNEAQ (reference sequence).

This clonotype was detected only once. Possible read error: a much larger clone is one base away. The chain has TRBV11-2 and TRBJ1-5; no clear D. The CDR3 loop spans 13 amino acids. Deletions cut 7 bases from V and 6 bases from J, with 13 bases between. CDR1 SGHAT and CDR2 FQNNGV come from the germline V gene. CDR3 DNA: TGTGCCAGCAACTTGGGATGGGGTCAGCCCCAGCATTTT. This translates into CASNLGWGQPQHF.